This T cell receptor (beta chain) is from a study of cytomegalovirus exposure and HLA in healthy donors. Study-wide points: As a later analysis revealed, the rate of TCR association differed by HLA locus, with DRB1 most and HLA-C fewest. A few V segments could not be told apart, such as TRBV6-2 and TRBV6-3, and were left out. TCR beta chains associated with HLA were, in a later analysis, more clonally expanded than equally common others.

As for this clone: Its matching antigen is unknown.

Use of 60 Vbeta and 13 Jbeta primers characterized the PCR. Clones were read by immunoSEQ multiplex PCR, and TCRdb kept only the in-frame ones, dropping some. The table lists around 93,000 clones, approximately 64% of them singletons, with 5.9% in the top ten. The CDR3 is 13 amino acids. Trimming removed 1 base at V and 8 bases at J, with 9 bases between. Germline CDR1 and CDR2: SEHNR and FQNEAQ (reference sequence). This sequence was found in a boy younger than 18 in good health and CMV-seropositive. The sample taken for sequencing was PBMCs. The rearrangement uses TRBV7-9 and TRBJ2-4; D is possibly TRBD2 (6 bases). DNA for the CDR3: TGTGCCAGCAGCTTAGGGGGGGTGGACATTCAGTACTTC. Its protein is CASSLGGVDIQYF.